The TCR beta chain described here comes from a study of blood T cell repertoires in COVID-19. As for the study in general: Samples of COVID-19 (acute and convalescent) were obtained from the United States, Italy and Spain. Nucleic acid was either cDNA or gDNA, and it came from T cells, B-cell-depleted T cells, or PBMCs.

Original processing methods: Reference gene primer amplification in the assay estimated nucleated cell counts. TCRdb keeps only in-frame clones here, not all; method: immunoSEQ multiplex PCR. V and J calls and clone size follow that table, whereas D and trimming were derived from the DNA. The sample holds around 200,000 clones, roughly 88% seen once. The CDR3 consists of 15 residues. Deletions cut 6 bases from V and 3 bases from J, with 15 bases between. Germline assignment: CDR1 LNHDA and CDR2 SQIVND (reference sequence). This clone came up once. This chain uses TRBV19 with TRBJ2-1; D is perhaps TRBD2 (6 bases). The specimen was peripheral blood. The receptor was derived from a man between 60 and 70 years old with acute or convalescent COVID-19. DNA for the CDR3: TGTGCCAGTAGGGGGGTGGTCGGGAGCTACAATGAGCAGTTCTTC. As protein: CASRGVVGSYNEQFF.